This T cell receptor (beta chain) was retrieved from a study of blood T cell repertoires in COVID-19. Background on the study: The study drew acute and convalescent COVID-19 samples from the United States, Italy and Spain. T cells, B-cell-depleted T cells, or PBMCs supplied cDNA or gDNA.

The CDR3 sequence is 13 residues long. V lost 7 bases and J lost 8; bases outside the gene matches: 7. In the original processing: Nucleated cell counts were estimated from reference gene primer amplification. The protocol was immunoSEQ multiplex PCR, while the TCRdb copy is restricted to in-frame clones and leaves out a portion. That table supplies the V and J calls and clone size; D and trimming were determined from the DNA. This sample has 130,000 to 150,000 clones, with 75% to 85% found just once. This receptor was taken from a man in his 60s with active or convalescent COVID-19. The material sequenced was peripheral blood. V is TRBV12-3 or TRBV12-4 and J is TRBJ2-1; 8 bases map to TRBD2. The CDR3, as DNA: TGTGCCAGCACCCCGACTAGCGAAGATGAGCAGTTCTTC. Encoded protein: CASTPTSEDEQFF.